This passage covers 11 T cell receptor beta chains from one sample sequenced in a study of T cell responses to AZD1222 COVID-19 vaccine. Clones were read by immunoSEQ multiplex PCR, and TCRdb kept only the in-frame ones, dropping some. Among about 140,000 clones listed, roughly 92% were seen once. Sequenced material: peripheral blood, taken on day 0 of AZD1222 vaccination. These TCRs come from an adult in good health.

This chain connects TRBV3-1 (or the pseudogene TRBV3-2) to TRBJ2-7, with 8 bases matching TRBD1. The CDR3 length is 15 residues. The junction had 4 bases not matched to a gene; V was cut back by 1 base and J by 2 bases. Germline V lookup: CDR1 LGHDT, CDR2 YNNKEL (reference sequence). The DNA of the CDR3 is TGTGCCAGCAGCCAAGGGGGACAGGATCCCTACGAGCAGTACTTC. It codes for CASSQGGQDPYEQYF.

The chain couples TRBV24-1 to TRBJ1-1; D is ambiguous. Germline-derived CDR1 and CDR2 are KGHDR and SFDVKD. The CDR3 extends over 13 amino acids. V shed 2 bases and J shed 1 base, with 4 bases lying between them. The CDR3 loop reads CATSDSANTEAFF. Written as DNA, the CDR3 is TGTGCCACCAGTGATTCGGCGAACACTGAAGCTTTCTTT.

This chain links TRBV11-2 with TRBJ1-2; 9 nucleotides match TRBD1. J lost 8 bases, V lost 1 base, and 5 bases had no gene match. CDR3 size: 14 residues. The V gene's germline CDR1 is SGHAT and CDR2 FQNNGV. CDR3 amino acids: CASSLAGTGSGYTF. CDR3 bases: TGTGCCAGCAGCTTAGCAGGGACAGGGAGCGGCTACACCTTC.

The V call is TRBV7-2, the J call TRBJ2-7, with D perhaps TRBD1 (7 bases). The CDR3 runs 16 residues. Germline-derived CDR1 and CDR2 are SGHTA and FQGNSA. The V end lost 0 bases, the J end lost 4 bases, and 16 bases lay between the germline ends. Written as DNA, the CDR3 is TGTGCCAGCAGCTTAGCGGGCGGGACAGATATTTACGAGCAGTACTTC. Translation gives CASSLAGGTDIYEQYF.

The chain carries TRBV14 and TRBJ1-6, with 9 bases fitting TRBD1. V lost 4 bases to trimming and J lost 7 bases; unmatched junction nucleotides: 8. Germline loops: CDR1 SGHDN, CDR2 FVKESK. This CDR3 has 16 residues. CDR3 coding DNA: TGTGCCAGCAGCCCATACGGGACAGGGTTAAATTCACCCCTCCACTTT. Protein product: CASSPYGTGLNSPLHF.

The chain carries TRBV28 and TRBJ1-2; D not certain. The germline V gene encodes CDR1 MDHEN and CDR2 SYDVKM. CDR3 length equals 15 residues. Trimming removed 5 bases from V and 2 bases from J, with 15 bases in between. The CDR3 nucleotides read TGTGCCAGCAGTCTTCCGTTAGGAGGAAACTATGGCTACACCTTC. Amino acids: CASSLPLGGNYGYTF.

The chain is built from TRBV20-1 and TRBJ2-1; 7 positions match TRBD2. Germline V gives CDR1 DFQATT, CDR2 SNEGSKA (reference sequence). CDR3 length: 14 amino acids. With 6 bases clipped from V and 2 bases from J, the junction kept 7 bases outside the gene matches. The CDR3 DNA reads as TGCAGTGCCAGTCCGGCGGGGGCCTACAATGAGCAGTTCTTC. Amino acid sequence: CSASPAGAYNEQFF.

This chain links TRBV19 with TRBJ1-4; D unclear. The CDR3 consists of 13 residues. Trimming stripped 5 bases from V and 13 bases from J, with 17 bases between. CDR1 and CDR2 (germline): LNHDA, SQIVND (reference sequence). CDR3 DNA: TGTGCCAGTAGTTTTTCCCCCTTGTCGGGACTGTTTTTT. Translating it yields CASSFSPLSGLFF. Looking up the rest from reference TRBV19 and TRBJ1-4 gives the full variable domain: DGGITQSPKYLFRKEGQNVTLSCEQNLNHDAMYWYRQDPGQGLRLIYYSQIVNDFQKGDIAEGYSVSREKKESFPLTVTSAQKNPTAFYLCASSFSPLSGLFFGSGTQLSVL.

The genes are TRBV5-1 and TRBJ2-5; D is possibly TRBD1 (6 bases). The length of the CDR3 is 15 residues. V gave up 0 bases and J gave up 7 bases, with 16 bases separating them. Germline CDR1 is SGHRS and CDR2 is YFSETQ. In DNA form, the CDR3 reads TGCGCCAGCAGCTTGGATGGACAGCACGGGATGACCCAGTACTTC. It is translated as CASSLDGQHGMTQYF.

V and J are TRBV19 and TRBJ1-4, with TRBD1 matching over 7 bases. This CDR3 contains 14 residues. Germline V gene data show CDR1 as LNHDA and CDR2 as SQIVND (reference sequence). J was trimmed by 3 bases and V by 4 bases; bases with no gene match: 2. Here the CDR3 reads CASSSRGSNEKLFF. The CDR3 coding sequence is TGTGCCAGTAGTAGCAGGGGGTCTAATGAAAAACTGTTTTTT.

The V and J genes are TRBV6-2 or TRBV6-3 and TRBJ2-3; tentatively, D is TRBD1 (5 bases). Germline CDR1 is MNHEY and CDR2 is SVGEGT. The CDR3 covers 14 residues. The V end was cut by 5 bases, the J end by 0 bases, with 9 bases between. The DNA for the CDR3 is TGTGCCAGCAGTCCAGGGTACAGCACAGATACGCAGTATTTT. Its translation is CASSPGYSTDTQYF.